The 23 T cell receptor beta chains below were found in one sample sequenced in a study of shared clonotypes between healthy human individuals. Clones were read by immunoSEQ multiplex PCR, and TCRdb kept only the in-frame ones, dropping some. In the table there are about 580,000 clones, 95% to 98% of which are singletons. Naive CD8 cells were CD45RO-negative, positively selected for CCR7, excluding terminally differentiated effector memory CD45RA+ cells. The material sequenced was naive CD8+ T cells sorted from blood. The receptors originated from a man aged 30 to 45 in good health.

The CDR3 DNA reads TGCGCCAGCAGCCATTTGCCGGGACAGGGTAACACCGGGGAGCTGTTTTTT. Its translation: CASSHLPGQGNTGELFF. The V gene is TRBV4-1, the J gene TRBJ2-2, with 9 bases that match TRBD1. The CDR3 is made up of 17 amino acids. Germline V gene lookup returns CDR1 MGHRA and CDR2 YSYEKL. J lost 2 bases, V lost 3 bases, and 7 bases had no gene match.

The genes are TRBV5-4 and TRBJ2-7; 8 bases align to TRBD1. The CDR3 spans 16 residues. CDR1 and CDR2 (germline): SGHNT, YYREEE (reference sequence). The junction had 10 bases not matched to a gene; V was cut back by 1 base and J by 4 bases. CDR3 loop: CASSLITGQEVYEQYF. Written as DNA, the CDR3 is TGTGCCAGCAGCTTGATTACGGGACAGGAGGTTTACGAGCAGTACTTC.

The chain joins TRBV5-6 to TRBJ2-7; TRBD2 is a possible D gene (6 bases). Trimming stripped 0 bases from V and 0 bases from J, with 16 bases between. This CDR3 spans 17 amino acids. Germline loops: CDR1 SGHDT, CDR2 YYEEEE. The CDR3 protein is CASSLVGTWASSYEQYF. CDR3 sequence (DNA): TGTGCCAGCAGCTTGGTCGGGACTTGGGCGAGCTCCTACGAGCAGTACTTC.

The chain employs TRBV5-6 and TRBJ2-1; 9 nucleotides match TRBD2. Trimming at V came to 4 bases and at J to 0 bases, leaving 5 bases not matched to a gene. CDR1 SGHDT and CDR2 YYEEEE come from the germline V gene. The CDR3 extends over 16 amino acids. In DNA form, the CDR3 reads TGTGCCAGCAGCATGGGTAGCGGGAGCTCCTACAATGAGCAGTTCTTC. It encodes CASSMGSGSSYNEQFF.

V and J are TRBV18 and TRBJ2-2, with D uncertain. Trimming removed 4 bases from V and 9 bases from J, with 9 bases in between. CDR3 length: 12 residues. Germline V gene data show CDR1 as KGHSH and CDR2 as LQKENI. The CDR3 coding sequence is TGTGCCAGCTCACTATTGGAACGGGAGCTGTTTTTT. As protein: CASSLLERELFF.

This rearrangement joins TRBV2 to TRBJ2-7; 7 bases match TRBD2. Trimming took 5 bases from V and 5 from J; bases not matched to a gene: 6. Germline loops: CDR1 SNHLY, CDR2 FYNNEI. This CDR3 is built from 13 residues. CDR3 bases: TGTGCCAGCAGTACAGCGGGAATGGACGAGCAGTACTTC. This encodes CASSTAGMDEQYF.

V and J are TRBV7-9 and TRBJ2-1; 7 positions match TRBD2. The V and J ends lost 5 bases and 6 bases, in that order; junction bases with no gene match: 10. This CDR3 is built from 15 residues. In germline, CDR1 is SEHNR, CDR2 FQNEAQ (reference sequence). In DNA, the CDR3 is TGTGCCAGCAGCCCCCCTAGGGACTATTTCAATGAGCAGTTCTTC. It encodes CASSPPRDYFNEQFF.

The rearrangement links TRBV30 to TRBJ1-5, with 8 bases identical to TRBD1. CDR3 length: 14 amino acids. Trimming cost V 2 bases and J 5 bases; bases outside gene matches: 5. Germline V gives CDR1 GTSNPN, CDR2 SVGIG (reference sequence). CDR3 sequence reads: CAWSFTGGHQPQHF. DNA of the CDR3: TGTGCCTGGAGTTTCACAGGGGGGCATCAGCCCCAGCATTTT.

As for this clone: Other DNA sequences in this sample translate to the same CDR3. As DNA, the CDR3 is TGTGCCAGCAGCGTAGGCGGATCCACTGAAGCTTTCTTT. It yields the protein CASSVGGSTEAFF. This sequence joins TRBV9 and TRBJ1-1; D gene uncertain. Trimming took off 0 bases at V and 4 bases at J, with 7 bases between the two ends. In germline, CDR1 is SGDLS, CDR2 YYNGEE. CDR3 size: 13 residues. Full variable domain (remainder filled in from reference TRBV9 and TRBJ1-1): DSGVTQTPKHLITATGQRVTLRCSPRSGDLSVYWYQQSLDQGLQFLIQYYNGEERAKGNILERFSAQQFPDLHSELNLSSLELGDSALYFCASSVGGSTEAFFGQGTRLTVV.

CDR3 sequence (DNA): TGTGCCAGCAGCCCTAGCGAAAATCACTACGAGCAGTACTTC. Amino acids: CASSPSENHYEQYF. The chain carries TRBV7-9 and TRBJ2-7; possibly TRBD2 for D (6 bases). From germline, CDR1 is SEHNR and CDR2 FQNEAQ (reference sequence). Trimming took 5 bases from V and 3 from J, leaving 14 bases between them. The CDR3 contains 14 residues.

This chain connects TRBV5-4 to TRBJ1-1; no reliable D call. CDR3 length equals 15 residues. Deletions cut 0 bases from V and 2 bases from J, with 11 bases between. Germline-derived CDR1 and CDR2 are SGHNT and YYREEE (reference sequence). CDR3 DNA sequence: TGTGCCAGCAGCTTGGAACGGGAGAGAAACACTGAAGCTTTCTTT. It yields the protein CASSLERERNTEAFF.

The chain has TRBV7-9 and TRBJ2-5, with D perhaps TRBD2 (5 bases). The V end lost 2 bases, the J end lost 0 bases, and 10 bases lay between the germline ends. Germline V gives CDR1 SEHNR, CDR2 FQNEAQ (reference sequence). The CDR3 totals 15 residues. The CDR3, as DNA: TGTGCCAGCAGCTTATACCCGAGGGACCAAGAGACCCAGTACTTC. As protein: CASSLYPRDQETQYF.

The chain recombines TRBV7-6 with TRBJ1-1; no clear D gene. V shed 1 base and J shed 4 bases, with 7 bases lying between them. The CDR3 covers 13 residues. Germline V gene sequence: CDR1 SGHVS, CDR2 FNYEAQ. CDR3 coding DNA: TGTGCCAGCAGCTTAGATGGATCCACTGAAGCTTTCTTT. Residues: CASSLDGSTEAFF.

V and J are TRBV18 and TRBJ2-7; a weak D match, TRBD2 (5 bases). Germline loops: CDR1 KGHSH, CDR2 LQKENI. Trimming took off 3 bases at V and 5 bases at J, with 14 bases between the two ends. This CDR3 contains 14 residues. The CDR3 sequence: CASSPKRVADEQYF. CDR3 DNA: TGTGCCAGCTCACCCAAGAGGGTGGCCGACGAGCAGTACTTC.

The chain has TRBV7-2 and TRBJ2-1; TRBD2 aligns across 9 bases. V lost 2 bases, J lost 7 bases, and 3 bases stayed unmatched. In germline, CDR1 is SGHTA, CDR2 FQGNSA. The CDR3 length is 14 residues. The CDR3 DNA follows: TGTGCCAGCAGCTTAACTAGCGGGCGGAATGAGCAGTTCTTC. Amino acids: CASSLTSGRNEQFF.

This clone was seen just once. The CDR3 region has the DNA TGTGCCAGCAGCTTTCGGAGTGCGGGAGAGTCTTACAATGAGCAGTTCTTC. Protein: CASSFRSAGESYNEQFF. The chain couples TRBV7-9 to TRBJ2-1, with 7 positions matching TRBD2. Germline CDR1 SEHNR, CDR2 FQNEAQ (reference sequence). CDR3 size: 17 residues. With 3 bases clipped from V and 4 bases from J, the junction kept 12 bases outside the gene matches.

The chain uses TRBV12-5 and TRBJ2-3, with 8 bases identical to TRBD1. The junction had 2 bases not matched to a gene; V was cut back by 5 bases and J by 4 bases. CDR3 length: 13 residues. Germline V gene data show CDR1 as LGHNT and CDR2 as FRNRAP. The CDR3 loop is CASGLGQADTQYF. DNA for the CDR3: TGTGCTAGTGGTCTGGGACAGGCAGATACGCAGTATTTT.

J is TRBJ2-1 and V is TRBV5-4; 11 positions match TRBD2. V trimming: 2 bases; J trimming: 4 bases; junction bases outside the gene matches: 5. CDR1 is SGHNT and CDR2 is YYREEE in the germline V gene (reference sequence). The CDR3 contains 16 residues. CDR3 coding DNA: TGTGCCAGCAGCTTAGAGGGACTAGCGGAGTACAATGAGCAGTTCTTC. Translation gives CASSLEGLAEYNEQFF.

This rearrangement joins TRBV6-5 to TRBJ2-2; D remains ambiguous. Trimming pared 0 bases from V and 5 bases from J, leaving 4 bases between. Looked up from germline, CDR1 is MNHEY and CDR2 is SVGAGI. CDR3 length: 13 residues. In nucleotides, the CDR3 is TGTGCCAGCAGTTACTCGAGAACCGGGGAGCTGTTTTTT. Protein: CASSYSRTGELFF.

The chain has TRBV5-1 and TRBJ2-3; tentative D call: TRBD1 (6 bases). Looked up from germline, CDR1 is SGHRS and CDR2 is YFSETQ. V was clipped by 0 bases and J by 5 bases, with 10 bases between them. This CDR3 is 14 amino acids long. The CDR3 bases are TGCGCCAGCAGCTTGGTACTAGGGGGAGATACGCAGTATTTT. Its protein product is CASSLVLGGDTQYF.

The gene calls are TRBV7-2 and TRBJ2-3, with TRBD2 matching 7 bases. This CDR3 is built from 15 residues. After removal of 3 bases from V and 0 bases from J, the junction contained 3 bases not matched to a gene. Germline CDR1 SGHTA, CDR2 FQGNSA. The CDR3 spells CASSLGGESTDTQYF. CDR3 nucleotide sequence: TGTGCCAGCAGCTTGGGAGGGGAAAGCACAGATACGCAGTATTTT.

V and J are TRBV9 and TRBJ2-7; possibly TRBD1 or TRBD2 for D (5 bases each). The V gene lost 4 bases and the J gene lost 4 bases, with 18 bases spanning the gap. This CDR3 has 15 amino acids. Germline V gene data show CDR1 as SGDLS and CDR2 as YYNGEE. The CDR3 DNA reads as TGTGCCAGCAGCCTGGGGGACGGACGCTTTTACGAGCAGTACTTC. Residues: CASSLGDGRFYEQYF.

The rearrangement uses TRBV6-5 and TRBJ1-2; D remains unclear. CDR1 and CDR2 (germline): MNHEY, SVGAGI. Trimming shortened V by 0 bases and J by 8 bases, and 10 bases separated the two germline ends. The CDR3 is 13 amino acids. CDR3 sequence (DNA): TGTGCCAGCAGTTACTCCCGGACGCGGGGCTACACCTTC. As protein: CASSYSRTRGYTF.